This T cell receptor beta chain was documented in a study of T cells in Graves' hyperthyroidism and ophthalmopathy. Study overall: Peripheral blood was collected at initial diagnosis, before any treatment.

On the basis of clinical symptoms, serum thyroxine and TRAb, thyroid ultrasound and orbital computed tomography, diagnoses were made. There were TCR beta CDR3 regions amplified from RNA transcripts. HTBI primers were the set used in a first-round RT-PCR of the TCR CDR3. From the multiplex PCR reads, TCRdb called clonotypes with MiXCR, one entry per CDR3 protein. Counted here are a few hundred thousand distinct CDR3 sequences, around 21% occurring once; the ten biggest clones make up more than 20%. This clonotype was picked up many times. This CDR3 comprises 11 residues. Germline CDR1 MNHEY, CDR2 SMNVEV (reference sequence). Trimming took 10 bases from V and 5 from J, leaving 11 bases between them.

The clonotype was recovered from a man between 18 and 29 years old with Graves' hyperthyroidism. This chain links TRBV27 with TRBJ1-1, with D possibly matching TRBD1 (5 bases). Input material: blood. The CDR3 DNA sequence: TGTGCCACCGGGGAGGGGACTGAAGCTTTCTTT. Amino acids: CATGEGTEAFF.